This T cell receptor (beta chain) is from a study of CD8 T cells in Susac syndrome. Sequencing of TCR beta was performed on blood CD8+ and CD4+ T cells. Random hexamers were used to reverse transcribe an amount of about 0.45 to 1 ug RNA. The authors amplified TCR beta CDR3 across 54 Vbeta and 13 Jbeta using immunoSEQ multiplex PCR. TCRdb independently ran MiXCR on the immunoSEQ multiplex PCR reads; one entry per CDR3 protein. The table records over 95,000 distinct CDR3 sequences, less than 95% of them present only once. This clonotype was seen a handful of times. Trimming at V came to 3 bases and at J to 0 bases, leaving 1 base not matched to a gene. Germline loops: CDR1 SGHTA, CDR2 FQGNSA. CDR3 length equals 14 residues.

The chain recombines TRBV7-2 with TRBJ2-7, with 8 bases aligning to TRBD2. Sequencing was done on a sample of CD8+ T cells from PBMCs. The TCR was taken from a human donor in good health. CDR3 sequence: CASSFGLASYEQYF. The CDR3 region has the DNA TGTGCCAGCAGCTTCGGACTAGCCTCCTACGAGCAGTACTTC.